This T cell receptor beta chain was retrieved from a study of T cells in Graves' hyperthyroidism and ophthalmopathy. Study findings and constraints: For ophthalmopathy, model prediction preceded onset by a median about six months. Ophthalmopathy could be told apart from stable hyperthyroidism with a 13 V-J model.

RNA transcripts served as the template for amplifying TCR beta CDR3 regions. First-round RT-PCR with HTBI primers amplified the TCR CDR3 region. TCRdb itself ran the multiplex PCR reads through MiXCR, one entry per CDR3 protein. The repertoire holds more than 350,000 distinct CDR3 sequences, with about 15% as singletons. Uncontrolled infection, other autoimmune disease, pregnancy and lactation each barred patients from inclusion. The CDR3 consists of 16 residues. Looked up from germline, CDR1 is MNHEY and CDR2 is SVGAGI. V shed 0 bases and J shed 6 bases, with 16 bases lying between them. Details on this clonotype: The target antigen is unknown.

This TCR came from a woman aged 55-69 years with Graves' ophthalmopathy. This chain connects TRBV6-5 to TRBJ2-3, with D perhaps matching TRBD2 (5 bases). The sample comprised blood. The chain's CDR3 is CASSYSRAEQRDTQYF. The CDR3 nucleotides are TGTGCCAGCAGTTACTCGAGGGCGGAACAGCGGGATACGCAGTATTTT.